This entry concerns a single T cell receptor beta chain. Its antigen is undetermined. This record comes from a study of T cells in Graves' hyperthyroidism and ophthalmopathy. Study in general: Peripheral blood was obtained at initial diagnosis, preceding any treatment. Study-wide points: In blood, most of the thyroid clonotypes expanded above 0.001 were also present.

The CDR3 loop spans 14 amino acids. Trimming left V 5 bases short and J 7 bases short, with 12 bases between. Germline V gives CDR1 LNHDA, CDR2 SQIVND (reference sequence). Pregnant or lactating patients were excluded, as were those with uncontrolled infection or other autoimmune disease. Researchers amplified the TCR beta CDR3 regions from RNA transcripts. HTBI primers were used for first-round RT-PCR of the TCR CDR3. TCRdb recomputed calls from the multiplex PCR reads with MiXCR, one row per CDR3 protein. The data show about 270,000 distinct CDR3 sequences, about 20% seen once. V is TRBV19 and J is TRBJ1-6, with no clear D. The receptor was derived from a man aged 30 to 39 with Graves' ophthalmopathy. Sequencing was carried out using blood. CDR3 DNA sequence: TGTGCCAGTAGTCGAGACCTGAAAAATTCACCCCTCCACTTT. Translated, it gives CASSRDLKNSPLHF.